This T cell receptor beta chain was sequenced during a study of blood T cell repertoires in COVID-19. As handled by the study authors: It was from reference gene primer amplification that nucleated cell counts were estimated. Clones were sequenced by immunoSEQ multiplex PCR, and TCRdb holds only the in-frame ones, with some missing. The DNA was the basis for D and trimming; V, J and clone size are from that table. The sample records around 230,000 clones, about 87% being singletons. V was pared by 4 bases and J by 2 bases, with 9 bases between. Germline values: CDR1 SEHNR, CDR2 FQNEAQ (reference sequence). This CDR3 region has 14 residues. Participant-reported clinical history was the basis for cohort assignment.

The rearrangement uses TRBV7-9 and TRBJ1-5; D may be TRBD1 (6 bases). Input material: PBMCs or T cells enriched from blood (not recorded which). The sequence was collected from a woman aged 40 to 50 with acute COVID-19. CDR3 bases: TGTGCCAGCAGCTGGGAGGGGGGCAATCAGCCCCAGCATTTT. Amino acids: CASSWEGGNQPQHF.